The clone carrying this TCR beta chain was detected a few times. Trimming stripped 3 bases from V and 6 bases from J, with 15 bases between. This CDR3 comprises 14 residues. CDR1 is DFQATT, CDR2 SNEGSKA, per germline (reference sequence). One entry per CDR3 protein results from TCRdb running MiXCR on the RT-PCR reads. The data contain about 800,000 distinct CDR3 sequences, 21% of them singletons. The data stem from a study of response to subunit inactivated influenza vaccine. The chain recombines TRBV20-1 with TRBJ2-1; no clear D. The sample consisted of PBMCs from blood, taken around 5 days after vaccination. This clonotype was obtained from a man aged 50 or older who received an inactivated influenza vaccine. DNA of the CDR3: TGCAGTGCTAGTTTTCGGGCGGCTGGCAATGAGCAGTTCTTC. It codes for CSASFRAAGNEQFF.